This T cell receptor beta chain was captured in a study of cytomegalovirus exposure and HLA in healthy donors. Study findings and constraints: Another analysis was done later, and it associated around 17,000 TCR beta sequences with HLA alleles at 0.05 false discovery rate.

PCR involved 60 Vbeta and 13 Jbeta primers. Produced via immunoSEQ multiplex PCR; TCRdb's table is partial and in-frame only. The top ten hold around 5% of the sample, which has around 110,000 clones, 65% to 75% seen once. For this clone: Its specificity is unknown.

This CDR3 spans 15 amino acids. The V end was cut by 6 bases, the J end by 6 bases, with 18 bases between. The germline CDR1 and CDR2 sequences are MNHNY and SVGAGI (reference sequence). The genes are TRBV6-6 and TRBJ2-1; TRBD1 is a possible D gene (5 bases). What was sequenced was PBMCs. This clonotype originated in a man aged 30 to 45 in good health and CMV-seropositive. The CDR3 loop reads CASRATPDKGNEQFF. CDR3 sequence (DNA): TGTGCCAGCAGGGCGACCCCGGACAAGGGCAATGAGCAGTTCTTC.